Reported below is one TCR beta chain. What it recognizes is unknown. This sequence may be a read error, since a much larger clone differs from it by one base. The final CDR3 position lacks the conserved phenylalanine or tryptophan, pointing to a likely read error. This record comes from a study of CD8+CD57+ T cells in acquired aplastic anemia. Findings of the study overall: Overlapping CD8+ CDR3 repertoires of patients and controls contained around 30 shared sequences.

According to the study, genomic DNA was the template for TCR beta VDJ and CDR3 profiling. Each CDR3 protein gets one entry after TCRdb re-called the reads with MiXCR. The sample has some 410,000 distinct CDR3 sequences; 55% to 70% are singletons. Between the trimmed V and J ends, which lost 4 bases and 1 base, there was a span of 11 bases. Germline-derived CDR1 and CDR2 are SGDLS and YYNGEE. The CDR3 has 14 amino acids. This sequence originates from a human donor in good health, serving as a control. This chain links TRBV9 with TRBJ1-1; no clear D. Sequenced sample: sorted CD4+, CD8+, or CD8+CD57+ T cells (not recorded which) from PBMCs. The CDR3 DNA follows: TGTGCCAGCAGCCGTGGAATAGAGAACACTGAAGCTTTCCTT. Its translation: CASSRGIENTEAFL.